These 6 T cell receptor beta chains originate from one sample sequenced in a study of T cell responses to AZD1222 COVID-19 vaccine. The repertoire was sequenced with immunoSEQ multiplex PCR; TCRdb's copy has only in-frame clones and lacks some. The sample consists of approximately 210,000 clones, approximately 94% of them appearing once. Material: peripheral blood, obtained 28 days after the second dose of the MenACWY control vaccine. The receptors come from an adult who received the MenACWY meningococcal vaccine as a control.

This clone was detected once. The V call is TRBV5-4, the J call TRBJ2-3; 7 nucleotides line up with TRBD1. Germline lookup yields CDR1 SGHNT and CDR2 YYREEE (reference sequence). The CDR3 covers 16 residues. The trim removed 0 bases at V and 4 bases at J, leaving 8 bases unmatched. In DNA form, the CDR3 reads TGTGCCAGCAGCTTGGAAGGGGGCTTTGGTGCAGATACGCAGTATTTT. Encoded protein: CASSLEGGFGADTQYF.

This chain links TRBV28 with TRBJ1-5; 9 bases line up with TRBD1. The junction had 4 bases not matched to a gene; V was cut back by 5 bases and J by 2 bases. Germline loops: CDR1 MDHEN, CDR2 SYDVKM. The CDR3 extends over 15 amino acids. The CDR3 DNA reads TGTGCCAGCAGTGAACAGGGGGCTGGCAATCAGCCCCAGCATTTT. Protein sequence: CASSEQGAGNQPQHF.

The CDR3 region is CASSRSGGGQNNSPLHF. The CDR3 DNA reads as TGTGCCAGCTCACGATCCGGTGGGGGACAAAATAATTCACCCCTCCACTTT. The J gene is TRBJ1-6, the V gene TRBV18, with a possible D match to TRBD1 (6 bases). The CDR3 is made up of 17 amino acids. V was trimmed by 4 bases and J by 5 bases, leaving 18 bases between them. Germline CDR1 is KGHSH and CDR2 is LQKENI.

With respect to this clone: Germline and junction disagree at one end, which may indicate a read error. The rearrangement links TRBV7-7 to TRBJ2-7; a possible D gene is TRBD1 (7 bases). This CDR3 region has 13 residues. The germline V gene has CDR1 SSHAT and CDR2 FNYEAQ (reference sequence). This CDR3 is CASSLTTGREQYF. In DNA, the CDR3 is TGTGCTAGCAGCTTAACGACAGGGAGGGAGCAGTACTTC.

The count of this clone is one. The chain employs TRBV15 and TRBJ2-5, with D possibly TRBD1 on 6 matching bases. The V and J ends lost 3 bases and 3 bases respectively, with 8 bases between them. CDR3 length equals 13 residues. CDR1 is LNHNV, CDR2 YYDKDF, per germline (reference sequence). CDR3 region: CATSRDSEETQYF. For the CDR3, the DNA is TGTGCCACCAGCAGGGACAGTGAAGAGACCCAGTACTTC.

The V call is TRBV28, the J call TRBJ1-6, with 8 bases matching TRBD1. The CDR3 length is 15 residues. The J segment lost 9 bases and the V segment lost 2 bases, leaving 6 bases of the junction unmatched. Germline V lookup: CDR1 MDHEN, CDR2 SYDVKM. The CDR3 nucleotides read TGTGCCAGCAGTTTACCGACAGGGGCGGCTTCACCCCTCCACTTT. Protein: CASSLPTGAASPLHF.